This TCR beta chain was sequenced for a study of control samples from healthy donors and cancer patients. Germline V gene lookup returns CDR1 SGHTA and CDR2 FQGTGA. V was clipped by 5 bases and J by 6 bases, with 16 bases between them. This CDR3 spans 14 amino acids. Repertoires were generated with immunoSEQ multiplex PCR, while TCRdb's copy carries only in-frame clones and drops some. The sample contains 100,000 to 150,000 clones, more than 85% of which appear only once. This clonotype originated in a woman under 30 in good health. The chain combines TRBV7-3 with TRBJ2-5; D is tentatively TRBD1 or TRBD2 (5 bases each). The specimen was blood. CDR3 region: CASSGDRGLKTQYF. CDR3 DNA: TGTGCCAGCAGCGGGGACCGAGGCTTGAAGACCCAGTACTTC.